Below, 28 T cell receptor beta chains from the same sample are listed, as sequenced in a study of CD8+ T cells in alopecia areata. cDNA serving as the sequencing template came from extracted, reverse transcribed RNA. The repertoire was sequenced with immunoSEQ multiplex PCR; TCRdb's copy has only in-frame clones and lacks some. The sample has approximately 99,000 clones, 45% to 60% seen once. The sequencing sample was made of NKG2D-low CD8+ T cells sorted from blood. The receptors stem from a human donor with alopecia areata.

This clone was found a few times. This chain uses TRBV29-1 with TRBJ2-2, with TRBD2 identical over 9 bases. After removal of 6 bases from V and 5 bases from J, the junction contained 10 bases not matched to a gene. The CDR3 is made up of 15 amino acids. CDR1 and CDR2 from the germline V gene are SQVTM and ANQGSEA. CDR3 residues: CSVRGGRAVTGELFF. In nucleotides, the CDR3 is TGCAGCGTCAGAGGCGGGAGGGCCGTAACCGGGGAGCTGTTTTTT.

This clone appeared a single time. V usage is TRBV2 and J usage is TRBJ2-7, with 8 bases that match TRBD2. Germline values: CDR1 SNHLY, CDR2 FYNNEI. The CDR3 length is 15 residues. V was pared by 0 bases and J by 6 bases, with 7 bases of the junction left unmatched. The CDR3: CASSEALSGRVEQYF. The CDR3 DNA follows: TGTGCCAGCAGTGAAGCGTTAAGCGGGAGAGTCGAGCAGTACTTC.

This clone has just one count. The same CDR3 also results from other DNA sequences found in this sample. CDR3 coding DNA: TGTGCCAGCAGCTTAGGCGACAATCAGCCCCAGCATTTT. Amino acids: CASSLGDNQPQHF. The chain carries TRBV13 and TRBJ1-5; D remains unclear. Germline V lookup: CDR1 PRHDT, CDR2 FYEKMQ (reference sequence). The CDR3 extends over 13 amino acids. The germline V and J ends were trimmed by 0 bases and 3 bases, with 3 bases remaining between them.

The chain combines TRBV6-5 with TRBJ2-1; D is unresolved. Germline loops: CDR1 MNHEY, CDR2 SVGAGI. This CDR3 spans 15 amino acids. Trimming took off 5 bases at V and 2 bases at J, with 13 bases between the two ends. CDR3 region: CASSGSHPAYNEQFF. DNA for the CDR3: TGTGCCAGCAGTGGGTCTCACCCTGCCTACAATGAGCAGTTCTTC.

CDR3 loop: CASSQEGQSANYGYTF. The CDR3 DNA sequence: TGTGCCAGCAGCCAAGAGGGTCAGTCAGCTAACTATGGCTACACCTTC. V is TRBV4-2 and J is TRBJ1-2, with D hard to call. This CDR3 region has 16 residues. CDR1 is LGHNA, CDR2 YNFKEQ, per germline. Trimming removed 0 bases at V and 0 bases at J, with 11 bases between.

In this sample, this clone turned up a few times. CDR3 in DNA: TGTGCCAGCAGTTTGTCACTAGCGGGAGGGCCCTCTTACGAGCAGTACTTC. It codes for CASSLSLAGGPSYEQYF. The rearrangement links TRBV28 to TRBJ2-7, with TRBD2 matching over 13 bases. In germline, CDR1 is MDHEN, CDR2 SYDVKM. V dropped 3 bases and J dropped 4; count of bases not matched to a gene: 9. The CDR3 sequence is 17 residues long. The full variable domain, rest sourced from reference TRBV28 and TRBJ2-7, is DVKVTQSSRYLVKRTGEKVFLECVQDMDHENMFWYRQDPGLGLRLIYFSYDVKMKEKGDIPEGYSVSREKKERFSLILESASTNQTSMYLCASSLSLAGGPSYEQYFGPGTRLTVT.

This clone was detected only a few times. The CDR3 nucleotides read TGTGCCAGCAGCCGCCCCGGCAATGAGCAGTTCTTC. It translates to CASSRPGNEQFF. The chain uses TRBV6-5 and TRBJ2-1, with D unclear. From germline, CDR1 is MNHEY and CDR2 SVGAGI. With 6 bases removed from V and 6 bases from J, the gap between germline ends came to 9 bases. This CDR3 contains 12 residues.

The chain's CDR3 is CSVERRYNEQFF. CDR3 bases: TGCAGCGTTGAACGCCGCTACAATGAGCAGTTCTTC. The gene calls are TRBV29-1 and TRBJ2-1; D is ambiguous. Germline lookup yields CDR1 SQVTM and CDR2 ANQGSEA. Between the trimmed V and J ends, which lost 2 bases and 3 bases, there was a span of 5 bases. This CDR3 region has 12 residues.

This clone was seen only once. The V and J genes are TRBV7-8 and TRBJ2-1; 11 bases align to TRBD2. The CDR3 contains 16 residues. Germline V gene lookup returns CDR1 SGHVS and CDR2 FQNEAQ. The V gene end was trimmed by 3 bases and the J gene end by 5 bases; junction bases not matched to a gene: 6. The CDR3 DNA follows: TGTGCCAGCAGCTTGTTGGGACTAGCGGTTAACAATGAGCAGTTCTTC. Protein: CASSLLGLAVNNEQFF.

The gene calls are TRBV2 and TRBJ2-3, with D possibly being TRBD1 or TRBD2 (5 bases each). CDR1 is SNHLY and CDR2 is FYNNEI in the germline V gene. The CDR3 totals 17 residues. Trimming pared 6 bases from V and 2 bases from J, leaving 21 bases between. The CDR3 coding sequence is TGTGCCAGCAGGAGGGGCGACCAAAGACATCACACAGATACGCAGTATTTT. It yields the protein CASRRGDQRHHTDTQYF.

The V and J genes are TRBV6-6 and TRBJ1-2; perhaps TRBD1 as D (6 bases). CDR3 length: 12 residues. Trimming removed 6 bases at V and 8 bases at J, with 13 bases between. CDR1 and CDR2 (germline): MNHNY, SVGAGI (reference sequence). Written as DNA, the CDR3 is TGTGCCAGCAGGGACAGTTTAGGCGGCTACACCTTC. Amino acid sequence: CASRDSLGGYTF.

The V gene is TRBV4-1, the J gene TRBJ2-5; 8 nucleotides match TRBD1. V shed 3 bases, J shed 0 bases, and the junction held 6 bases outside the gene matches. Per germline, CDR1 MGHRA and CDR2 YSYEKL. The CDR3 extends over 16 amino acids. CDR3 amino acids: CASSHPWTGNQETQYF. The CDR3 region has the DNA TGCGCCAGCAGCCATCCCTGGACAGGGAACCAAGAGACCCAGTACTTC.

The rearrangement links TRBV9 to TRBJ2-7; 7 bases align to TRBD2. Trimming removed 1 base from V and 6 bases from J; junction bases left unmatched: 10. The CDR3 is 15 amino acids. In germline, CDR1 is SGDLS, CDR2 YYNGEE. The CDR3 DNA reads TGTGCCAGCAGCGTAAGGGCGGGAGAGTCGGCCGAGCAGTACTTC. This translates into CASSVRAGESAEQYF.

This clone was detected only once. J is TRBJ2-6 and V is TRBV13; D is unclear. Germline V gene data show CDR1 as PRHDT and CDR2 as FYEKMQ (reference sequence). Trimming took 5 bases from V and 0 from J, leaving 5 bases between them. This CDR3 contains 14 residues. CDR3 region: CASSIGSGANVLTF. The CDR3 DNA is TGTGCCAGCAGCATCGGCTCTGGGGCCAACGTCCTGACTTTC.

This clone was found once. V and J are TRBV27 and TRBJ1-2, with D hard to call. Trimming took off 0 bases at V and 2 bases at J, with 4 bases between the two ends. The CDR3 contains 13 residues. Germline V gene data show CDR1 as MNHEY and CDR2 as SMNVEV (reference sequence). CDR3 nucleotides: TGTGCCAGCAGTTTATCGGAGAACTATGGCTACACCTTC. It specifies CASSLSENYGYTF.

Comment on this clone: One end of the junction varies from germline; a read error may be responsible. V is TRBV7-6 and J is TRBJ1-1; 12 bases are a match to TRBD1. The CDR3 consists of 15 residues. Germline V lookup: CDR1 SGHVS, CDR2 FNYEAQ. Here the CDR3 DNA reads TGTGCCAGCAGCTACGGGACAGGGGGCAAAACTGGAGCTTTCTTT. As protein: CASSYGTGGKTGAFF. The full variable domain, with the rest looked up from reference TRBV7-6 and TRBJ1-1, is GAGVSQSPRYKVTKRGQDVALRCDPISGHVSLYWYRQALGQGPEFLTYFNYEAQQDKSGLPNDRFSAERPEGSISTLTIQRTEQRDSAMYRCASSYGTGGKTGAFFGQGTRLTVV.

V and J are TRBV5-6 and TRBJ2-7, with D unresolved. With 2 bases removed from V and 3 bases from J, the gap between germline ends came to 9 bases. From germline, CDR1 is SGHDT and CDR2 YYEEEE. This CDR3 contains 13 residues. The CDR3, as DNA: TGTGCCAGCAGCTTCGGCCAGGACTACGAGCAGTACTTC. Translating it yields CASSFGQDYEQYF.

The rearrangement uses TRBV4-1 and TRBJ2-7; possible D gene TRBD2, 5 bases. CDR1 is MGHRA and CDR2 is YSYEKL in the germline V gene. This CDR3 comprises 15 residues. V dropped 11 bases and J dropped 4 bases, with 24 bases sitting between them. CDR3 sequence: CACSLVPRAGYEQYF. The CDR3 DNA reads as TGCGCCTGTTCCTTGGTCCCGAGGGCCGGGTACGAGCAGTACTTC.

The genes are TRBV27 and TRBJ1-1; the D gene is possibly TRBD1 (5 bases). V was clipped by 8 bases and J by 0 bases, with 7 bases between them. Germline V CDR1 and CDR2: MNHEY, SMNVEV (reference sequence). There are 12 residues in the CDR3. CDR3 nucleotides: TGTGCCAGCGCAGGGATGAACACTGAAGCTTTCTTT. As protein: CASAGMNTEAFF.

V gene TRBV14 combines with J gene TRBJ1-1; D is ambiguous. The CDR3 consists of 16 residues. Germline CDR1 and CDR2: SGHDN and FVKESK. The germline V and J ends were trimmed by 5 bases and 0 bases, with 16 bases remaining between them. The CDR3 loop is CASSSGRVRLNTEAFF. CDR3 DNA: TGTGCCAGCAGCTCCGGTCGAGTCAGACTGAACACTGAAGCTTTCTTT.

This clone was seen only a few times. The V call is TRBV28, the J call TRBJ2-2, with D tentatively TRBD2 (6 bases). This CDR3 has 16 amino acids. V dropped 6 bases and J dropped 7 bases, with 21 bases sitting between them. Germline CDR1 MDHEN, CDR2 SYDVKM. CDR3 residues: CASSDPQEGYGGELFF. In nucleotides, the CDR3 is TGTGCCAGCAGCGATCCGCAGGAGGGTTACGGCGGGGAGCTGTTTTTT. Full variable domain (outside the CDR3, taken from reference TRBV28 and TRBJ2-2): DVKVTQSSRYLVKRTGEKVFLECVQDMDHENMFWYRQDPGLGLRLIYFSYDVKMKEKGDIPEGYSVSREKKERFSLILESASTNQTSMYLCASSDPQEGYGGELFFGEGSRLTVL.

The CDR3: CASSFIDRSNEQFF. The CDR3 DNA follows: TGTGCCAGCAGTTTCATAGACAGGTCCAATGAGCAGTTCTTC. The chain is built from TRBV27 and TRBJ2-1; TRBD1 is a possible D gene (6 bases). Germline V lookup: CDR1 MNHEY, CDR2 SMNVEV (reference sequence). With 3 bases removed from V and 6 bases from J, the gap between germline ends came to 12 bases. This CDR3 is built from 14 residues.

Note on this clone: Other DNA sequences in this specimen translate into the identical CDR3. The rearrangement uses TRBV27 and TRBJ1-5, with a weak D call TRBD1 (5 bases). V was cut by 6 bases and J by 2 bases, with 5 bases left in between. In germline, CDR1 is MNHEY, CDR2 SMNVEV (reference sequence). This CDR3 has 12 residues. The CDR3 loop reads CASRQGNQPQHF. CDR3 sequence (DNA): TGTGCCAGCAGACAGGGCAATCAGCCCCAGCATTTT.

The chain recombines TRBV5-6 with TRBJ2-2; 13 bases map to TRBD2. CDR3 length equals 16 residues. Germline-derived CDR1 and CDR2 are SGHDT and YYEEEE. V lost 4 bases to trimming and J lost 6 bases; unmatched junction nucleotides: 6. Here the CDR3 reads CASSAWTSGSPGELFF. Written as DNA, the CDR3 is TGTGCCAGCAGCGCGTGGACTAGCGGGAGTCCCGGGGAGCTGTTTTTT.

The V and J genes are TRBV11-2 and TRBJ1-2; 7 nucleotides line up with TRBD1. The germline CDR1 and CDR2 sequences are SGHAT and FQNNGV. CDR3 size: 16 residues. After removal of 0 bases from V and 8 bases from J, the junction contained 12 bases not matched to a gene. CDR3 loop: CASSLDLTGTMRGYTF. CDR3 nucleotide sequence: TGTGCCAGCAGCTTAGATTTGACAGGGACGATGCGCGGCTACACCTTC.

CDR3 sequence: CASSLAPQDGFF. DNA of the CDR3: TGTGCCAGCAGCTTAGCGCCTCAGGATGGGTTCTTC. The rearrangement joins TRBV7-9 to TRBJ2-1; D not certain. The V gene lost 0 bases and the J gene lost 15 bases, with 12 bases spanning the gap. CDR3 length equals 12 residues. Per germline, CDR1 SEHNR and CDR2 FQNEAQ (reference sequence).

The rearrangement links TRBV6-5 to TRBJ1-5; weak D call: TRBD1 (5 bases). Germline V gives CDR1 MNHEY, CDR2 SVGAGI. V was trimmed by 0 bases and J by 7 bases, leaving 13 bases between them. The CDR3 is 15 amino acids. The CDR3 coding sequence is TGTGCCAGCAGTTACTCGGGGCAGGGAGAACAGCCCCAGCATTTT. Translating it yields CASSYSGQGEQPQHF.

J is TRBJ1-1 and V is TRBV10-3; no definite D call. In germline, CDR1 is ENHRY, CDR2 SYGVKD. The V end lost 8 bases, the J end lost 2 bases, and 9 bases lay between the germline ends. The CDR3 covers 12 residues. The CDR3 nucleotides are TGTGCCATCGGACGCACAAACACTGAAGCTTTCTTT. Its translation: CAIGRTNTEAFF.